The next 7 T cell receptor beta chains were all read from a single sample in a study of shared clonotypes between healthy human individuals. The table came from immunoSEQ multiplex PCR; TCRdb's copy has only in-frame clones and leaves some out. The sample includes more than 400,000 clones, 78% seen only once; the top ten take 12%. The sequencing sample was made of PBMCs. Receptor source: a woman aged 35 to 49 in good health. Some clones in this sample may be carry-over from other donors' samples.

The chain joins TRBV11-2 to TRBJ2-1; a possible D gene is TRBD2 (5 bases). The ends were cut back, 5 bases at V and 0 bases at J, with 17 bases in the middle. Germline V lookup: CDR1 SGHAT, CDR2 FQNNGV. There are 17 residues in the CDR3. Here the CDR3 DNA reads TGTGCCAGCAGCGCCCGAGGGTCGGGCAGCTCCTACAATGAGCAGTTCTTC. Protein product: CASSARGSGSSYNEQFF. Filled out from reference TRBV11-2 and TRBJ2-1, the complete variable domain reads EAGVAQSPRYKIIEKRQSVAFWCNPISGHATLYWYQQILGQGPKLLIQFQNNGVVDDSQLPKDRFSAERLKGVDSTLKIQPAKLEDSAVYLCASSARGSGSSYNEQFFGPGTRLTVL.

V usage is TRBV29-1 and J usage is TRBJ2-3; 7 nucleotides line up with TRBD2. J gave up 3 bases and V 4 bases, and 4 bases lay outside the gene matches. Germline values: CDR1 SQVTM, CDR2 ANQGSEA. This CDR3 region has 13 residues. This CDR3 is CSVAGGRTDTQYF. In DNA form, the CDR3 reads TGCAGCGTTGCCGGCGGGAGAACAGATACGCAGTATTTT.

The genes are TRBV6-5 and TRBJ1-1, with 7 bases fitting TRBD1. The ends lost 7 bases at V and 7 bases at J; junction bases unmatched: 12. Germline V gives CDR1 MNHEY, CDR2 SVGAGI. The CDR3 runs 14 residues. CDR3 sequence (DNA): TGTGCCAGCACGATGACAGGGAAGTTTGGTGAAGCTTTCTTT. It translates to CASTMTGKFGEAFF.

This rearrangement joins TRBV7-2 to TRBJ2-3; possible D gene TRBD1, 5 bases. Deletions cut 5 bases from V and 1 base from J, with 16 bases between. CDR3 length equals 16 residues. The germline CDR1 and CDR2 sequences are SGHTA and FQGNSA. The CDR3 bases are TGTGCCAGCAGCCTCAGGGTGCTGTTGGGCACAGATACGCAGTATTTT. Amino acid sequence: CASSLRVLLGTDTQYF.

The gene calls are TRBV30 and TRBJ2-3, with unresolved D. CDR1 GTSNPN and CDR2 SVGIG come from the germline V gene (reference sequence). The ends were cut back, 0 bases at V and 3 bases at J, with 10 bases in the middle. CDR3 length equals 14 residues. CDR3 region: CAWSVFEGTDTQYF. The DNA of the CDR3 is TGTGCCTGGAGTGTATTCGAAGGAACAGATACGCAGTATTTT.

In its sample, this clone was seen a few times. The gene calls are TRBV27 and TRBJ1-1; D is uncertain. There are 15 residues in the CDR3. V lost 2 bases, J lost 2 bases, and 12 bases lay in between. Germline CDR1 MNHEY, CDR2 SMNVEV (reference sequence). CDR3 region: CASSLAPHANTEAFF. CDR3 in DNA: TGTGCCAGCAGTTTAGCCCCCCACGCTAACACTGAAGCTTTCTTT.

The chain has TRBV27 and TRBJ2-1; TRBD2 matches 10 bases. CDR1 and CDR2 from the germline V gene are MNHEY and SMNVEV (reference sequence). With V trimmed by 7 bases and J by 4 bases, 10 bases remained unmatched. This CDR3 has 16 amino acids. CDR3 nucleotides: TGTGCCAGCACTGCTCCCGGGACTAGCGTATACAATGAGCAGTTCTTC. Its protein is CASTAPGTSVYNEQFF.